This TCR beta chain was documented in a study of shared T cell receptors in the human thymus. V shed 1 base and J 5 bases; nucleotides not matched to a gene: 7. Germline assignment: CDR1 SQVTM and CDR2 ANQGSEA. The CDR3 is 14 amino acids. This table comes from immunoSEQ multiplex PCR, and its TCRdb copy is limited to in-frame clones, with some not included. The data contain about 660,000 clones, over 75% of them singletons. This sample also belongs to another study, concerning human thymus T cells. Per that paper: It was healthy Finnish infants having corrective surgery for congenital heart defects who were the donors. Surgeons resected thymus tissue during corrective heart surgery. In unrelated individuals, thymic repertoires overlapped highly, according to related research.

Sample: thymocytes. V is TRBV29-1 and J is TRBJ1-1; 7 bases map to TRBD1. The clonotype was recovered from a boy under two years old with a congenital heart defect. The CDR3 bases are TGCAGCGTTGAAGTCGAGGGGGCGAGTACTGAAGCTTTCTTT. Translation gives CSVEVEGASTEAFF.